This T cell receptor (beta chain) was captured by sequencing in a study of T cell responses to AZD1222 COVID-19 vaccine. CDR1 is SGHRS and CDR2 is YFSETQ in the germline V gene. The CDR3 loop spans 14 amino acids. The ends were cut back, 0 bases at V and 5 bases at J, with 11 bases in the middle. Data came from immunoSEQ multiplex PCR; TCRdb stores just in-frame clones and leaves some out. Counted here are under 45,000 clones, 88% occurring once; the ten biggest clones make up around a quarter. The TCR comes from an adult who received the MenACWY meningococcal vaccine as a control. The input for sequencing was peripheral blood, taken 28 days after the second dose of the MenACWY control vaccine. The rearrangement joins TRBV5-1 to TRBJ1-1; D remains unclear. The CDR3 nucleotides read TGCGCCAGCAGCTTGGGGAGGGTCGGGACTGAAGCTTTCTTT. Protein sequence: CASSLGRVGTEAFF.